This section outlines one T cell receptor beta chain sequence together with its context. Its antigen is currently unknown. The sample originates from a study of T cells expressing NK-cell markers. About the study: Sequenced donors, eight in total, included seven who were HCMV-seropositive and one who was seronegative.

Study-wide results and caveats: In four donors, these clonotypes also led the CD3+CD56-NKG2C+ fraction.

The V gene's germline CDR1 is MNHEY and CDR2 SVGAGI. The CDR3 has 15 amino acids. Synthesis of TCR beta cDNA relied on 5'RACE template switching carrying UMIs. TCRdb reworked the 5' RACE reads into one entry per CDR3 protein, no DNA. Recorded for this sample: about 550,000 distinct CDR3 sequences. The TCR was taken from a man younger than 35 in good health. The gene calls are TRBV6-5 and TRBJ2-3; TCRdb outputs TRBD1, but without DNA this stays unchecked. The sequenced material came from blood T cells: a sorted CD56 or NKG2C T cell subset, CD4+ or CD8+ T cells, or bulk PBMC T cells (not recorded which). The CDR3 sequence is CASSPRARDTDTQYF.